These 32 T cell receptor beta chains came from one sample sequenced in a study of regulatory T cells in long-lasting Graves disease. HTBI primers from iRepertoire and Arm-PCR of CDR3 regions yielded the TCR beta libraries. TCRdb reanalysed the multiplex PCR reads using MiXCR and keeps one entry per CDR3 protein. The sample yields roughly 380,000 distinct CDR3 sequences, about a sixth seen once. Specified time point: newly diagnosed GD, antithyroid drugs for less than 3 months. Preparation of the TCR library used RNA extracted from PBMCs. This sample also belongs to another study, concerning T cells in Graves' hyperthyroidism and ophthalmopathy.

Source: peripheral blood mononuclear cells (PBMCs), taken at new diagnosis, from a patient treated with antithyroid drugs. The receptors derive from a man in his forties with Graves disease.

The rearrangement joins TRBV6-9 to TRBJ1-3, with D possibly TRBD1 on 6 matching bases. This CDR3 is 14 amino acids long. The germline V gene has CDR1 MNHGY and CDR2 SVAAGI. With 3 bases removed from V and 1 base from J, the gap between germline ends came to 7 bases. Here the CDR3 reads CASSYGTSGNTIYF. The CDR3 DNA reads as TGTGCCAGCAGTTACGGGACATCTGGAAACACCATATATTTT.

As regards this clonotype: A single base separates this from a much larger clone, so it may be a read error. The chain combines TRBV4-1 with TRBJ2-7; 11 nucleotides line up with TRBD2. CDR3 length: 15 amino acids. The ends lost 3 bases at V and 2 bases at J; junction bases unmatched: 3. Germline V CDR1 and CDR2: MGHRA, YSYEKL. The CDR3 loop reads CASSQGTSGPYEQYF. The CDR3 bases are TGCGCCAGCAGCCAGGGGACTAGCGGCCCCTACGAGCAGTACTTC.

This clonotype has at least ten counts. The DNA for the CDR3 is TGTGCATCAGGGCACTCGAGCTCCTACAATGAGCAGTTCTTC. Protein: CASGHSSSYNEQFF. This chain connects TRBV12-5 to TRBJ2-1; the D gene is possibly TRBD1 (5 bases). Germline V lookup: CDR1 LGHNT, CDR2 FRNRAP. The CDR3 covers 14 residues.

This clonotype occurred a few times. A much larger clone lies a single base off, so this may be a read error. The rearrangement joins TRBV6-1 to TRBJ1-2, with D hard to call. This CDR3 region has 13 residues. Germline CDR1 reads MNHNS; CDR2 reads SASEGT. CDR3 in DNA: TGTGCCAGCAGTGAAGGGGAGGAGCACGGCTACGCCTTC. Translating gives CASSEGEEHGYAF.

In this sample, this clonotype turned up a few times. This chain connects TRBV5-1 to TRBJ2-2, with D perhaps TRBD2 (6 bases). V lost 3 bases, J lost 7 bases, and 13 bases lay in between. This CDR3 has 14 residues. Germline V lookup: CDR1 SGHRS, CDR2 YFSETQ. The CDR3 coding sequence is TGCGCCAGCAGCTACTCCGGGGGAAGCGGGGAGCTGTTTTTT. The encoded protein is CASSYSGGSGELFF.

The chain links TRBV11-2 to TRBJ2-3; a weak D match, TRBD2 (5 bases). V lost 4 bases and J 2 bases, leaving 13 bases between the germline ends. There are 15 residues in the CDR3. In germline, CDR1 is SGHAT, CDR2 FQNNGV. The CDR3 coding sequence is TGTGCCAGCAGCTCCGGCGGACTCCTCACAGATACGCAGTATTTT. This translates into CASSSGGLLTDTQYF.

This clonotype has ten or more counts. The junction departs from the called germline gene at one end, perhaps through a read error. The CDR3 DNA follows: TGTGCCAGCAGTCTAGCGGGTTTGAACACCGGGGAGCTGTTTTTT. Encoded protein: CASSLAGLNTGELFF. The chain employs TRBV5-1 and TRBJ2-2; 8 bases fit TRBD2. There are 15 residues in the CDR3. Germline assignment: CDR1 SGHRS and CDR2 YFSETQ.

This rearrangement joins TRBV20-1 to TRBJ1-6, with D hard to call. Trimming removed 1 base at V and 7 bases at J, with 8 bases between. This CDR3 spans 13 amino acids. Germline CDR1 reads DFQATT; CDR2 reads SNEGSKA (reference sequence). DNA for the CDR3: TGCAGTGCTAGAGGGGTCGGGAATTCACCCCTCCACTTT. As protein: CSARGVGNSPLHF.

This clonotype has ten or more counts. This sequence joins TRBV20-1 and TRBJ2-3, with 15 bases aligning to TRBD2. Germline CDR1 reads DFQATT; CDR2 reads SNEGSKA (reference sequence). Trimming removed 5 bases from V and 7 bases from J; junction bases left unmatched: 10. CDR3 size: 16 residues. CDR3 DNA sequence: TGCAGTGCTCGCGGGACTAGCGGGGGGACCCACTATACGCAGTATTTT. Translation gives CSARGTSGGTHYTQYF.

This chain uses TRBV13 with TRBJ1-2, with D unclear. Trimming cost V 5 bases and J 8 bases, with 18 bases left between them. The CDR3 sequence is 14 residues long. Germline V gene lookup returns CDR1 PRHDT and CDR2 FYEKMQ (reference sequence). The CDR3 sequence is CASSTIPGGSGYTF. Written as DNA, the CDR3 is TGTGCCAGCAGCACGATACCGGGCGGGTCGGGCTACACCTTC.

This clonotype turned up a few times. In DNA, the CDR3 is TGCAGTGCTAGTCTTCCGGAGACAGGGTCCTACGAGCAGTACTTC. It yields the protein CSASLPETGSYEQYF. The rearrangement links TRBV20-1 to TRBJ2-7; 7 bases align to TRBD1. CDR3 length equals 15 residues. Germline V lookup: CDR1 DFQATT, CDR2 SNEGSKA (reference sequence). V trimming: 3 bases; J trimming: 1 base; junction bases outside the gene matches: 9.

The J gene is TRBJ2-3, the V gene TRBV5-5, with D unresolved. The CDR3 is made up of 14 amino acids. The V gene's germline CDR1 is SGHKS and CDR2 YYEKEE (reference sequence). Trimming pared 0 bases from V and 4 bases from J, leaving 9 bases between. The CDR3 region is CASSLEFHADTQYF. DNA of the CDR3: TGTGCCAGCAGCTTGGAATTCCACGCAGATACGCAGTATTTT.

This clonotype was picked up a small number of times. V and J are TRBV4-3 and TRBJ2-2; D remains unclear. V lost 4 bases and J 4 bases, leaving 10 bases between the germline ends. The CDR3 has 14 residues. CDR1 LGHNA and CDR2 YSLEER come from the germline V gene. In DNA, the CDR3 is TGCGCCAGCAGCCTCTTCACACTCACCGGGGAGCTGTTTTTT. Protein: CASSLFTLTGELFF.

The chain couples TRBV14 to TRBJ2-6; D might be TRBD1 (6 bases). This CDR3 region has 16 residues. V was cut by 2 bases and J by 3 bases, with 11 bases left in between. Per germline, CDR1 SGHDN and CDR2 FVKESK. The CDR3 coding sequence is TGTGCCAGCAGCCAACTCACAGGGTTTGGGGCCAACGTCCTGACTTTC. Amino acid sequence: CASSQLTGFGANVLTF.

This clonotype was picked up one time. The V and J genes are TRBV20-1 and TRBJ1-4; 7 bases line up with TRBD1. This CDR3 contains 14 residues. Trimming cost V 6 bases and J 7 bases; bases outside gene matches: 11. Germline V gene sequence: CDR1 DFQATT, CDR2 SNEGSKA (reference sequence). The CDR3 protein is CSAGGQPLGEKLFF. The CDR3, as DNA: TGCAGTGCAGGGGGCCAGCCCCTCGGTGAAAAACTGTTTTTT.

This clonotype has a handful of counts. The CDR3 nucleotides read TGTGCCAGCAGCCCACTCGTAGGACGGAAGAACACCGGGGAGCTGTTTTTT. It is translated as CASSPLVGRKNTGELFF. The chain couples TRBV28 to TRBJ2-2; D not resolved. The V gene lost 6 bases and the J gene lost 1 base, with 18 bases spanning the gap. Germline loops: CDR1 MDHEN, CDR2 SYDVKM. The CDR3 has 17 amino acids.

The sample holds many counts of this clonotype. This rearrangement joins TRBV28 to TRBJ2-1, with D perhaps given as TRBD1 or TRBD2 (5 bases each). Looked up from germline, CDR1 is MDHEN and CDR2 is SYDVKM. There are 14 residues in the CDR3. Trimming left V 3 bases short and J 7 bases short, with 13 bases between. The CDR3 reads CASSFRGEWNEQFF. CDR3 nucleotides: TGTGCCAGCAGTTTTAGAGGGGAGTGGAATGAGCAGTTCTTC.

This clonotype showed up many times. The chain employs TRBV5-6 and TRBJ1-5; 8 nucleotides agree with TRBD1. CDR3 length equals 18 residues. V lost 4 bases, J lost 2 bases, and 14 bases stayed unmatched. Germline CDR1 reads SGHDT; CDR2 reads YYEEEE. Here the CDR3 DNA reads TGTGCCAGCAGCACCTACGGACAGGGACAAAGACGCAATCAGCCCCAGCATTTT. Protein: CASSTYGQGQRRNQPQHF.

This clonotype was detected many times. This chain links TRBV6-5 with TRBJ1-1; no definite D call. The CDR3 loop spans 16 amino acids. Looked up from germline, CDR1 is MNHEY and CDR2 is SVGAGI. The V and J ends lost 2 bases and 1 base respectively, with 14 bases between them. The DNA of the CDR3 is TGTGCCAGCAGTTACAGTCTAACTAGTAGGAACACTGAAGCTTTCTTT. Protein sequence: CASSYSLTSRNTEAFF.

As to this clonotype: A far larger clone is one nucleotide away, so this likely arose from a read error. The CDR3 region is CASSLTGAGANALTF. DNA for the CDR3: TGTGCCAGCAGTTTGACAGGGGCTGGGGCCAACGCCCTGACTTTC. The chain carries TRBV6-9 and TRBJ2-6, with 8 bases fitting TRBD1. This CDR3 region has 15 residues. Germline V lookup: CDR1 MNHGY, CDR2 SVAAGI.

This clonotype was picked up many times. In nucleotides, the CDR3 is TGTGCCAGCAGTTTTGTGGTCGTCACAGATACGCAGTATTTT. Translating it yields CASSFVVVTDTQYF. V and J are TRBV12-3 or TRBV12-4 and TRBJ2-3; unclear D gene. Trimming took 3 bases from V and 2 from J, leaving 9 bases between them. The CDR3 is 14 amino acids.

Many counts were recorded for this clonotype. The V gene is TRBV20-1, the J gene TRBJ2-7, with TRBD1 matching over 7 bases. The J segment lost 6 bases and the V segment lost 8 bases, leaving 10 bases of the junction unmatched. The CDR3 totals 12 residues. The germline CDR1 and CDR2 sequences are DFQATT and SNEGSKA (reference sequence). Written as DNA, the CDR3 is TGCAGTAATCAGGGGGACCTAGGCGAGCAGTACTTC. Translating gives CSNQGDLGEQYF.

In its sample, this clonotype was seen many times. V usage is TRBV7-2 and J usage is TRBJ1-4; 8 bases match TRBD1. Germline V gene lookup returns CDR1 SGHTA and CDR2 FQGNSA. The CDR3 extends over 15 amino acids. V dropped 4 bases and J dropped 7; count of bases not matched to a gene: 8. The CDR3 DNA reads TGTGCCAGCAGCTCGCGGACAGGGATGGCTGAAAAACTGTTTTTT. Translation: CASSSRTGMAEKLFF.

The V and J genes are TRBV7-6 and TRBJ2-2; D is unresolved. This CDR3 spans 12 amino acids. Germline CDR1 and CDR2: SGHVS and FNYEAQ. Trimming took 4 bases from V and 7 from J, leaving 7 bases between them. The CDR3 region has the DNA TGTGCCAGCAGCTGGGGAAACGGGGAGCTGTTTTTT. Amino acids: CASSWGNGELFF.

This clonotype has only a few counts. The chain recombines TRBV27 with TRBJ2-2; possible D gene TRBD1, 5 bases. Trimming took off 3 bases at V and 3 bases at J, with 8 bases between the two ends. Germline V CDR1 and CDR2: MNHEY, SMNVEV (reference sequence). The CDR3 is made up of 14 amino acids. The DNA of the CDR3 is TGTGCCAGCAGTTTCAGCAGGGACACCGGGGAGCTGTTTTTT. Amino acids: CASSFSRDTGELFF.

This clonotype was observed many times. This chain links TRBV12-5 with TRBJ2-7, with TRBD1 matching over 8 bases. CDR1 and CDR2 (germline): LGHNT, FRNRAP. The CDR3 length is 16 residues. V shed 0 bases, J shed 6 bases, and the junction held 10 bases outside the gene matches. The CDR3 region is CASGLVAGSGGSEQYF. The CDR3 bases are TGTGCTAGTGGTTTGGTAGCCGGATCAGGGGGCTCCGAGCAGTACTTC. The full variable domain, with the rest looked up from reference TRBV12-5 and TRBJ2-7, is DARVTQTPRHKVTEMGQEVTMRCQPILGHNTVFWYRQTMMQGLELLAYFRNRAPLDDSGMPKDRFSAEMPDATLATLKIQPSEPRDSAVYFCASGLVAGSGGSEQYFGPGTRLTVT.

This clonotype was seen at least ten times. V gene TRBV15 combines with J gene TRBJ1-6; D may be TRBD1 (5 bases). The germline V gene has CDR1 LNHNV and CDR2 YYDKDF (reference sequence). This CDR3 is 19 amino acids long. Trimming removed 0 bases at V and 4 bases at J, with 19 bases between. CDR3 DNA: TGTGCCACCAGCAGAGATCGGGGGAGGCAGGACCAATATAATTCACCCCTCCACTTT. This encodes CATSRDRGRQDQYNSPLHF.

The chain joins TRBV19 to TRBJ2-6; TRBD1 is a possible D gene (5 bases). CDR1 is LNHDA and CDR2 is SQIVND in the germline V gene (reference sequence). The CDR3 contains 17 residues. V was clipped by 3 bases and J by 1 base, with 13 bases between them. For the CDR3, the DNA is TGTGCCAGTAGTATGGCAGGGTGGCTATCTGGGGCCAACGTCCTGACTTTC. Its protein is CASSMAGWLSGANVLTF.

This chain connects TRBV7-9 to TRBJ2-1; D gene ambiguous. This CDR3 region has 15 residues. With 3 bases removed from V and 5 bases from J, the gap between germline ends came to 14 bases. Germline assignment: CDR1 SEHNR and CDR2 FQNEAQ (reference sequence). CDR3 residues: CASSFSGGFHNEQFF. The CDR3 region has the DNA TGTGCCAGCAGCTTCTCCGGTGGATTCCACAATGAGCAGTTCTTC.

This clonotype was detected many times. The genes are TRBV29-1 and TRBJ2-5; D is undetermined. The V gene lost 8 bases and the J gene lost 2 bases, with 15 bases spanning the gap. This CDR3 has 13 amino acids. Germline V gene data show CDR1 as SQVTM and CDR2 as ANQGSEA. The chain's CDR3 is CSLLGIGQETQYF. Written as DNA, the CDR3 is TGCAGCCTCCTTGGTATCGGGCAAGAGACCCAGTACTTC.

The sample holds a few counts of this clonotype. The V gene is TRBV24-1, the J gene TRBJ1-3, with D maybe TRBD1 (5 bases). The CDR3 contains 11 residues. Germline CDR1 is KGHDR and CDR2 is SFDVKD. The V end lost 6 bases, the J end lost 16 bases, and 15 bases lay between the germline ends. As DNA, the CDR3 is TGTGCCACCAGTTTTGGGGCTACGTCGTATTTT. This encodes CATSFGATSYF.

This clonotype has at least ten counts. The chain employs TRBV19 and TRBJ1-6; D is uncertain. CDR1 and CDR2 (germline): LNHDA, SQIVND (reference sequence). CDR3 length: 12 amino acids. With 9 bases removed from V and 6 bases from J, the gap between germline ends came to 9 bases. CDR3 DNA sequence: TGTGCCAGCAGCCCCCGTAATTCACCCCTCCACTTT. As protein: CASSPRNSPLHF.